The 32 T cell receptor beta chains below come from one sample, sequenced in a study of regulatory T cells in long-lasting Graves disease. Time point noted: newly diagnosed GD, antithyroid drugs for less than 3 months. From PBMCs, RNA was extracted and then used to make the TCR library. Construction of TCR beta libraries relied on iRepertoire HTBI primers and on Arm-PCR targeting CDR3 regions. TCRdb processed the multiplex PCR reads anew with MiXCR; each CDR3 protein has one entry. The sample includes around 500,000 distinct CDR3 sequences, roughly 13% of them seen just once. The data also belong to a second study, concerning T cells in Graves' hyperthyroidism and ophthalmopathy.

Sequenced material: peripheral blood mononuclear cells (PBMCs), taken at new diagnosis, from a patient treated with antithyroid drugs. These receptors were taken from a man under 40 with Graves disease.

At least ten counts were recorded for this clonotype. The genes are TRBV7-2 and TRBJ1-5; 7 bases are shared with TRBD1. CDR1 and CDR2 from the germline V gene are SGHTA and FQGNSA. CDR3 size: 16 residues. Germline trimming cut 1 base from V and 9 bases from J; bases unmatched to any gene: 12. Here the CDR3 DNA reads TGTGCCAGCAGCTTAGTCGCAAGGACAGGTTCCCGGCCCCAGCATTTT. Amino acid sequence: CASSLVARTGSRPQHF. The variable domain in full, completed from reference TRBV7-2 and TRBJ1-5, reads GAGVSQSPSNKVTEKGKDVELRCDPISGHTALYWYRQSLGQGLEFLIYFQGNSAPDKSGLPSDRFSAERTGGSVSTLTIQRTQQEDSAVYLCASSLVARTGSRPQHFGDGTRLSIL.

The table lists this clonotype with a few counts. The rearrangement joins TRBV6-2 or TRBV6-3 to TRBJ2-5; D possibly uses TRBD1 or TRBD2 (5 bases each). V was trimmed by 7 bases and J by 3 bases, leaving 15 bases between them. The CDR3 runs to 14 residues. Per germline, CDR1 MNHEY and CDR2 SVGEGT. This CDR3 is CASTLGTSKETQYF. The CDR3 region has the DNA TGTGCCAGCACCCTGGGGACCTCTAAAGAGACCCAGTACTTC.

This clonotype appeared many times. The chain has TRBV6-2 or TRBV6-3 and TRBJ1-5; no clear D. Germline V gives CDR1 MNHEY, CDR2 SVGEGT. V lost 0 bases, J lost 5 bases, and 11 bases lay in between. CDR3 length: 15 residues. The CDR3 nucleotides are TGTGCCAGCAGTTACTCGATGCTAAGGGATCAGCCCCAGCATTTT. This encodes CASSYSMLRDQPQHF.

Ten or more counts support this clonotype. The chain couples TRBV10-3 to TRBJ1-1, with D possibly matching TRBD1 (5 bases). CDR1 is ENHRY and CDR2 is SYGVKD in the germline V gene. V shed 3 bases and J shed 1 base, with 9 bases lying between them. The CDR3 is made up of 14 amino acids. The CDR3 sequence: CAISDGGKNTEAFF. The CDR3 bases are TGTGCCATCAGTGACGGGGGAAAGAACACTGAAGCTTTCTTT.

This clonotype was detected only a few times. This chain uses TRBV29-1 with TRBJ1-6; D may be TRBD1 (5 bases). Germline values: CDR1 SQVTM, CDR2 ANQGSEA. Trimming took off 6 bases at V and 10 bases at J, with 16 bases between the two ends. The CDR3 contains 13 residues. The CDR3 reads CSVREGISSPLHF. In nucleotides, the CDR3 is TGCAGCGTCAGGGAGGGGATAAGCTCACCCCTCCACTTT.

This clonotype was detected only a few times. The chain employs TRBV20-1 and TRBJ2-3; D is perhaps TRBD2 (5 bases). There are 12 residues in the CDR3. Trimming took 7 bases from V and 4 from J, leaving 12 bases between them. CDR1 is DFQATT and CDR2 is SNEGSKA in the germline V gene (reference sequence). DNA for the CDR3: TGCAGTGGGATCAATAGCGCAGATACGCAGTATTTT. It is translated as CSGINSADTQYF.

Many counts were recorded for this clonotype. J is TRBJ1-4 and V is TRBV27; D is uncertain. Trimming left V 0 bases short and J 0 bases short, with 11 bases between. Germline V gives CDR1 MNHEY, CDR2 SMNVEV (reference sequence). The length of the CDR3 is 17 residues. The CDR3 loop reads CASSLSHTWATNEKLFF. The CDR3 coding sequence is TGTGCCAGCAGTTTATCCCATACATGGGCAACTAATGAAAAACTGTTTTTT.

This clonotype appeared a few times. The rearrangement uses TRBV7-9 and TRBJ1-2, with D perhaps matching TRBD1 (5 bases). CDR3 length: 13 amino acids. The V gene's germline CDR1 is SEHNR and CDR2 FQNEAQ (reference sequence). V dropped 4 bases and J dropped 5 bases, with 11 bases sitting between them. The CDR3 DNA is TGTGCCAGCAGCTACGGCAGGGTGTATGGCTACACCTTC. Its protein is CASSYGRVYGYTF.

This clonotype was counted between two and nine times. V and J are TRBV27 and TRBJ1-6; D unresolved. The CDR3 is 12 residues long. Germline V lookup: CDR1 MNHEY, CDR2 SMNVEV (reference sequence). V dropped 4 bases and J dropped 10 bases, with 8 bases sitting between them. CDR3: CASSSEVSPLHF. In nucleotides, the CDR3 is TGTGCCAGCAGTTCTGAAGTATCACCCCTCCACTTT.

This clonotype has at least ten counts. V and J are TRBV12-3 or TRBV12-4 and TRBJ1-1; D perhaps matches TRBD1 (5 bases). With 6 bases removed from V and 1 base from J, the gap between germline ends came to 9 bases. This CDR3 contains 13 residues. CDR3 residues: CASRDNSNTEAFF. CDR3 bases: TGTGCCAGCAGGGACAACTCGAACACTGAAGCTTTCTTT.

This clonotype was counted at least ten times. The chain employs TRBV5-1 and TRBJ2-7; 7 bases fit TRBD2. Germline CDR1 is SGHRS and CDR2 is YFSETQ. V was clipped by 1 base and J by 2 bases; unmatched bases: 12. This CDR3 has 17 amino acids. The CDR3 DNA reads TGCGCCAGCAGCTTGAAACGTTCGGGCGGGGGTACCTACGAGCAGTACTTC. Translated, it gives CASSLKRSGGGTYEQYF.

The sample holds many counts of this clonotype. The CDR3 here is CASTPGQGYGYTF. CDR3 nucleotides: TGTGCCAGCACCCCGGGACAGGGTTATGGCTACACCTTC. The chain combines TRBV27 with TRBJ1-2; the match to TRBD1 covers 9 bases. The J segment lost 5 bases and the V segment lost 7 bases, leaving 5 bases of the junction unmatched. Germline assignment: CDR1 MNHEY and CDR2 SMNVEV (reference sequence). The CDR3 length is 13 residues.

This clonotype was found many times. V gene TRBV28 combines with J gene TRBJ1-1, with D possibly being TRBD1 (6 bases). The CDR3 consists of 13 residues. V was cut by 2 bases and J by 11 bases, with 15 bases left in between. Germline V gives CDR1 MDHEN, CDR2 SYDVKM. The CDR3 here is CASSLETGGGAFF. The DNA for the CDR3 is TGTGCCAGCAGTTTAGAGACAGGAGGAGGCGCTTTCTTT.

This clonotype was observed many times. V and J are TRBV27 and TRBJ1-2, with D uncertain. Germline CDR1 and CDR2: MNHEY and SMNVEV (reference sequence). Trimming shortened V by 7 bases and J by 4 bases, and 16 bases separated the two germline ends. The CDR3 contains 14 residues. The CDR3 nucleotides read TGTGCCAGCACCTCCTTGGAATCCCTCTATGGCTACACCTTC. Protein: CASTSLESLYGYTF.

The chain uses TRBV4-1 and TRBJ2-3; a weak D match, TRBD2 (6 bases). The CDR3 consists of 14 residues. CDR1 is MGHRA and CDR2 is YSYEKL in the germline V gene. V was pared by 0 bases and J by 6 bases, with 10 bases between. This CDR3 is CASSQETSMDTQYF. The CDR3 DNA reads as TGCGCCAGCAGCCAAGAGACTAGTATGGATACGCAGTATTTT.

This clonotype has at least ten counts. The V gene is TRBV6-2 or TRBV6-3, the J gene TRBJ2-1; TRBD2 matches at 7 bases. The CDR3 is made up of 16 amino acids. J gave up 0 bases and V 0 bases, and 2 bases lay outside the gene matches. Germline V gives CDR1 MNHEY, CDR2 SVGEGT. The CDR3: CASSYSGGSSYNEQFF. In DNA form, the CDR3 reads TGTGCCAGCAGTTACTCGGGCGGGAGCTCCTACAATGAGCAGTTCTTC.

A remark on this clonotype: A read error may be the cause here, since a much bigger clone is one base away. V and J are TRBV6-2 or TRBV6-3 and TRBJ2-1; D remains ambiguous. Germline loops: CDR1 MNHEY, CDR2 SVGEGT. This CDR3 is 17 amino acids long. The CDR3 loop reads CASSYSRSDLTIVERFF. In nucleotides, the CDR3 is TGTGCCAGCAGTTACTCGAGATCGGACCTCACGATCGTAGAGCGGTTCTTC.

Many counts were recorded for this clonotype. The CDR3 is CASILLANTGELFF. DNA of the CDR3: TGTGCCAGCATTCTCCTAGCGAACACCGGGGAGCTGTTTTTT. The genes are TRBV6-1 and TRBJ2-2, with no clear D. V dropped 7 bases and J dropped 0 bases, with 9 bases sitting between them. This CDR3 contains 14 residues. CDR1 MNHNS and CDR2 SASEGT come from the germline V gene.

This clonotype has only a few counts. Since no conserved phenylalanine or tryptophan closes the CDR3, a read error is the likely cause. DNA for the CDR3: TGTGCCATACAGGGGAACACTGAAGCTTTCCTT. As protein: CAIQGNTEAFL. This chain uses TRBV10-3 with TRBJ1-1, with D possibly matching TRBD1 (6 bases). Deletions cut 9 bases from V and 1 base from J, with 6 bases between. CDR3 length: 11 residues. From germline, CDR1 is ENHRY and CDR2 SYGVKD.

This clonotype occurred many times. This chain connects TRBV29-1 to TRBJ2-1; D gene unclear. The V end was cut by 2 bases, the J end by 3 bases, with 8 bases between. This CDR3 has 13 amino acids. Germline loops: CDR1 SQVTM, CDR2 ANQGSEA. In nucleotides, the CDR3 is TGCAGCGTTGAACTTCTCAGCTACAATGAGCAGTTCTTC. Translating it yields CSVELLSYNEQFF.

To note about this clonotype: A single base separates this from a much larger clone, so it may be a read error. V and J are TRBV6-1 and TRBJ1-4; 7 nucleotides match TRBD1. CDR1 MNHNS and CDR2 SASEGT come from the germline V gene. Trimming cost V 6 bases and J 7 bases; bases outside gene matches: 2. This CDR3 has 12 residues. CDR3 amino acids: CASSWDSEKLFF. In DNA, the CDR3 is TGTGCCAGCAGCTGGGACAGTGAAAAACTGTTTTTT.

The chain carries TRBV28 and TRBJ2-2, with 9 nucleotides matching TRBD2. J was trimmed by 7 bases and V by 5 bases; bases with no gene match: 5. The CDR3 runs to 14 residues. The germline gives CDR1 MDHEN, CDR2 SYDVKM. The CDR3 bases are TGTGCCAGCAGTCCCGCTAGCGGGATCGGGGAGCTGTTTTTT. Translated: CASSPASGIGELFF. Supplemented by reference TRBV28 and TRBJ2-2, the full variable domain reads DVKVTQSSRYLVKRTGEKVFLECVQDMDHENMFWYRQDPGLGLRLIYFSYDVKMKEKGDIPEGYSVSREKKERFSLILESASTNQTSMYLCASSPASGIGELFFGEGSRLTVL.

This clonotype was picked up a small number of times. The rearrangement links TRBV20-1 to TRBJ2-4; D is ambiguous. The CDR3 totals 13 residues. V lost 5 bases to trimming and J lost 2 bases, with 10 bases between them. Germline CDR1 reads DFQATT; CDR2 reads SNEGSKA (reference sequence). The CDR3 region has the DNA TGCAGTGCTTTCCGGGCCTCCAAAAACATTCAGTACTTC. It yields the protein CSAFRASKNIQYF.

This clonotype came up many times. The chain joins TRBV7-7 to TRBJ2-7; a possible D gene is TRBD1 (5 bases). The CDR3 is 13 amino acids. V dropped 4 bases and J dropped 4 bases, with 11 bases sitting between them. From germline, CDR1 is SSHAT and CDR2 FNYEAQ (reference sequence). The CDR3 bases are TGTGCCAGCAGCTCTCAGGGTGGGTACGAGCAGTACTTC. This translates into CASSSQGGYEQYF.

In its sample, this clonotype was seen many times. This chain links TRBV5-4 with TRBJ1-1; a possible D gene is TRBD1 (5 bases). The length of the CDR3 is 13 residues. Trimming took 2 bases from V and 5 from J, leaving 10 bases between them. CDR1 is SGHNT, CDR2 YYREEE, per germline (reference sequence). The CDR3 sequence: CASSFREGTEAFF. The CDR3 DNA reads TGTGCCAGCAGCTTCCGGGAGGGGACTGAAGCTTTCTTT. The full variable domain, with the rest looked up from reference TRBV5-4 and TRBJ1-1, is ETGVTQSPTHLIKTRGQQVTLRCSSQSGHNTVSWYQQALGQGPQFIFQYYREEENGRGNFPPRFSGLQFPNYSSELNVNALELDDSALYLCASSFREGTEAFFGQGTRLTVV.

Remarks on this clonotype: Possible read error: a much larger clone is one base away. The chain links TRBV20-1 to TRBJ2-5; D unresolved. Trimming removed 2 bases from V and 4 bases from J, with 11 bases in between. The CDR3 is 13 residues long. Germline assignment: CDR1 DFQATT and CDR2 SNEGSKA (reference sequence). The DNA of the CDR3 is TGCAGTGCTAGAATGGTCTTCCGAGAGACCCAGTACTTC. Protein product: CSARMVFRETQYF.

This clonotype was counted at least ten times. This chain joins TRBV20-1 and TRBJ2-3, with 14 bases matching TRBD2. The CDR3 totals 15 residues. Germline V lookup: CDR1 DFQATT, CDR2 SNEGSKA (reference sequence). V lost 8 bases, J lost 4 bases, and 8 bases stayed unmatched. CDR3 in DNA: TGCAGTTACCCGGGACTAGCGGGAGCGTCAGATACGCAGTATTTT. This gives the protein CSYPGLAGASDTQYF.

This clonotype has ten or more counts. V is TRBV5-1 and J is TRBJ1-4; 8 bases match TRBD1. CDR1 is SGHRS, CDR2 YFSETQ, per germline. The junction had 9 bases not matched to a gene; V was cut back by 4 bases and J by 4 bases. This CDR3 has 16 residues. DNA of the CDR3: TGCGCCAGCAGCACGGGACAGGCCTTCGGTAATGAAAAACTGTTTTTT. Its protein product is CASSTGQAFGNEKLFF. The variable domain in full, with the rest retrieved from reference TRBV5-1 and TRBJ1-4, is KAGVTQTPRYLIKTRGQQVTLSCSPISGHRSVSWYQQTPGQGLQFLFEYFSETQRNKGNFPGRFSGRQFSNSRSEMNVSTLELGDSALYLCASSTGQAFGNEKLFFGSGTQLSVL.

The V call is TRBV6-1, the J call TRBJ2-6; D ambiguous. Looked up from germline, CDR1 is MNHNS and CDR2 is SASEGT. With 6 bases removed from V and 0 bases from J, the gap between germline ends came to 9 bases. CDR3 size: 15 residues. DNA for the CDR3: TGTGCCAGCAGAGATCGGAACTCTGGGGCCAACGTCCTGACTTTC. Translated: CASRDRNSGANVLTF.

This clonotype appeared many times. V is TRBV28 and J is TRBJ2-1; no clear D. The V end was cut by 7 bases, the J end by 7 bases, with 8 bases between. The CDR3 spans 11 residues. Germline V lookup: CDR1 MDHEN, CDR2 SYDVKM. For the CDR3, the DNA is TGTGCCAGCATAGGGCAGAATGAGCAGTTCTTC. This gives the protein CASIGQNEQFF.

The CDR3 sequence: CASSLFPQANYGYTF. For the CDR3, the DNA is TGTGCCAGCAGCTTATTCCCCCAGGCGAACTATGGCTACACCTTC. V usage is TRBV7-9 and J usage is TRBJ1-2; unclear D gene. CDR1 and CDR2 (germline): SEHNR, FQNEAQ (reference sequence). The V gene lost 2 bases and the J gene lost 2 bases, with 12 bases spanning the gap. This CDR3 region has 15 residues.

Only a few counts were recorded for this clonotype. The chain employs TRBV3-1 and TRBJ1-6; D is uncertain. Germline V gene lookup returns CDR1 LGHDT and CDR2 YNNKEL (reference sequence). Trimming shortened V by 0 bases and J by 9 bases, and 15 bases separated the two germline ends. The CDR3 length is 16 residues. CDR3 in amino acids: CASSQDRSITASPLHF. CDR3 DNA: TGTGCCAGCAGCCAAGATCGATCCATTACTGCTTCACCCCTCCACTTT.